This TCR beta chain appears in the sequencing data of a study of cytomegalovirus exposure and HLA in healthy donors. Study background: Earlier work reported about 110 million unique TCR beta sequences from some 170 million T cells.

PCR primers comprised 60 Vbeta and 13 Jbeta primers. Sequenced by immunoSEQ multiplex PCR; TCRdb stores in-frame clones only, minus some. The table has about 190,000 clones, 60% to 85% seen once. The CDR3 has 14 amino acids. The trim removed 11 bases at V and 5 bases at J, leaving 13 bases unmatched. From germline, CDR1 is LGHNT and CDR2 FRNRAP. Study results and limitations: Association of a missense DCLRE1C variant with TCR beta V- and J-gene trimming was reported in a later analysis. Later analysis suggested links between common viral pathogens and several top significant clusters. Specificity for CMV antigens was confirmed in vitro for a few of the CMV-associated chains.

In the case of this clone: Its antigen remains unknown.

This chain joins TRBV12-5 and TRBJ2-7; 9 bases align to TRBD1. The sequenced sample was PBMCs. The clonotype comes from a woman aged 18-29 years in good health and CMV-seronegative. DNA for the CDR3: TGTGCTTGCCAAGCCGGGACAGGGACCCACGAGCAGTACTTC. Its translation is CACQAGTGTHEQYF.